A single sample gave rise to the 14 T cell receptor beta chains below, sequenced in a study of cytomegalovirus exposure and HLA in healthy donors. Generated by immunoSEQ multiplex PCR, the TCRdb table keeps only in-frame clones and is missing some. The sample carries 150,000 or so clones, just under 85% recorded once. The sample comprised PBMCs. The receptor source for this set is a man under 40 in good health and CMV-seropositive.

The chain links TRBV5-1 to TRBJ2-3, with 11 bases identical to TRBD2. Germline trimming cut 4 bases from V and 6 bases from J; bases unmatched to any gene: 7. Germline CDR1 and CDR2: SGHRS and YFSETQ. CDR3 size: 15 residues. Here the CDR3 DNA reads TGCGCCAGCAGCATTCTAGCGGGGGGCCAGGATACGCAGTATTTT. Its protein is CASSILAGGQDTQYF. Full variable domain (rest looked up from reference TRBV5-1 and TRBJ2-3): KAGVTQTPRYLIKTRGQQVTLSCSPISGHRSVSWYQQTPGQGLQFLFEYFSETQRNKGNFPGRFSGRQFSNSRSEMNVSTLELGDSALYLCASSILAGGQDTQYFGPGTRLTVL.

This rearrangement joins TRBV4-3 to TRBJ1-3, with D unresolved. The CDR3 loop spans 15 amino acids. From germline, CDR1 is LGHNA and CDR2 YSLEER. The V and J ends lost 0 bases and 6 bases respectively, with 12 bases between them. The CDR3 region has the DNA TGCGCCAGCAGCCAAGATAGGAGAGAAACAAACACCATATATTTT. Amino acid sequence: CASSQDRRETNTIYF.

As DNA, the CDR3 is TGTGCCTGGGCCGACAGGGGATTGGAAAAACTGTTTTTT. Translated, it gives CAWADRGLEKLFF. This chain connects TRBV30 to TRBJ1-4; TRBD1 agrees at 8 bases. With V trimmed by 5 bases and J by 8 bases, 7 bases remained unmatched. CDR3 length: 13 amino acids. The germline V gene encodes CDR1 GTSNPN and CDR2 SVGIG (reference sequence). Full variable domain (remainder filled in from reference TRBV30 and TRBJ1-4): SQTIHQWPATLVQPVGSPLSLECTVEGTSNPNLYWYRQAAGRGLQLLFYSVGIGQISSEVPQNLSASRPQDRQFILSSKKLLLSDSGFYLCAWADRGLEKLFFGSGTQLSVL.

A note on this clone: The CDR3 does not end in the conserved phenylalanine or tryptophan, so this is likely a read error. The DNA is left out, because the CDR3 cannot be placed on it with certainty; the CDR3 is given as TCRdb lists it. The gene calls are TRBV4-2 and TRBJ2-3; no DNA check was done on the table's D call, TRBD1. The CDR3 adds up to 11 amino acids, both ends counted. Per germline, CDR1 LGHNA and CDR2 YNFKEQ. CDR3 in amino acids: CASSQVTRGKA.

The V call is TRBV7-8, the J call TRBJ2-2; the D is unclear. The germline V gene encodes CDR1 SGHVS and CDR2 FQNEAQ. Trimming cost V 2 bases and J 4 bases, with 17 bases left between them. CDR3 length: 17 residues. CDR3 protein: CASSLRSARGGTGELFF. The CDR3 DNA is TGTGCCAGCAGCTTACGCTCGGCGCGAGGCGGCACCGGGGAGCTGTTTTTT.

This chain links TRBV16 with TRBJ1-1; TRBD1 might be the D (6 bases). The V end lost 5 bases, the J end lost 0 bases, and 10 bases lay between the germline ends. Germline CDR1 and CDR2: KGHSY and FQNENV. The CDR3 length is 14 residues. The CDR3 loop is CASSRGGMNTEAFF. In DNA form, the CDR3 reads TGTGCCAGCAGCAGGGGGGGAATGAACACTGAAGCTTTCTTT.

This clone was seen many times. The V call is TRBV15, the J call TRBJ2-7; TRBD2 agrees at 10 bases. Germline CDR1 reads LNHNV; CDR2 reads YYDKDF (reference sequence). The CDR3 consists of 18 residues. Trimming cost V 1 base and J 1 base; bases outside gene matches: 10. This CDR3 reads CATSRAPIRTSGSYEQYF. CDR3 nucleotides: TGTGCCACCAGCAGAGCCCCAATTAGGACTAGCGGATCCTACGAGCAGTACTTC.

V is TRBV6-5 and J is TRBJ2-5; weak D call: TRBD1 (5 bases). Trimming pared 0 bases from V and 2 bases from J, leaving 13 bases between. In germline, CDR1 is MNHEY, CDR2 SVGAGI. This CDR3 is built from 16 residues. This CDR3 is CASSYSGHTLQETQYF. CDR3 DNA: TGTGCCAGCAGTTACTCGGGGCACACCCTTCAAGAGACCCAGTACTTC.

The chain is built from TRBV5-1 and TRBJ2-5; 8 nucleotides align to TRBD1. The junction had 6 bases not matched to a gene; V was cut back by 4 bases and J by 1 base. Germline V gene sequence: CDR1 SGHRS, CDR2 YFSETQ. This CDR3 contains 15 residues. This chain's CDR3 is CASSVGQVVQETQYF. In DNA, the CDR3 is TGCGCCAGCAGCGTGGGACAGGTGGTCCAAGAGACCCAGTACTTC. Based on the CDR3 plus reference TRBV5-1 and TRBJ2-5, the full variable domain is KAGVTQTPRYLIKTRGQQVTLSCSPISGHRSVSWYQQTPGQGLQFLFEYFSETQRNKGNFPGRFSGRQFSNSRSEMNVSTLELGDSALYLCASSVGQVVQETQYFGPGTRLLVL.

The V and J genes are TRBV5-1 and TRBJ2-3; perhaps TRBD1 as D (6 bases). This CDR3 contains 13 residues. V was cut by 3 bases and J by 2 bases, with 7 bases left in between. The germline V gene has CDR1 SGHRS and CDR2 YFSETQ. The DNA for the CDR3 is TGCGCCAGCAGCTACAGGGCCACAGATACGCAGTATTTT. Encoded protein: CASSYRATDTQYF.

This clone was counted only a few times. V and J are TRBV13 and TRBJ2-1, with 7 bases matching TRBD1. Per germline, CDR1 PRHDT and CDR2 FYEKMQ (reference sequence). This CDR3 contains 15 residues. After removal of 5 bases from V and 2 bases from J, the junction contained 6 bases not matched to a gene. The CDR3, as DNA: TGTGCCAGCAGCGCATACAGGGGAACCTACAATGAGCAGTTCTTC. Its translation is CASSAYRGTYNEQFF.

The chain has TRBV18 and TRBJ1-4; 9 bases agree with TRBD1. Germline-derived CDR1 and CDR2 are KGHSH and LQKENI. This CDR3 region has 15 residues. Losses at the gene ends were 6 bases for V and 7 bases for J; bases not matched to a gene: 9. The CDR3 protein is CASSPGQGIGEKLFF. For the CDR3, the DNA is TGTGCCAGCTCGCCTGGACAGGGGATCGGTGAAAAACTGTTTTTT.

The CDR3 loop reads CASSESGSGGQETQYF. CDR3 nucleotide sequence: TGCGCCAGCAGTGAGTCGGGTAGCGGGGGGCAAGAGACCCAGTACTTC. The chain employs TRBV10-1 and TRBJ2-5; 10 bases agree with TRBD2. J was trimmed by 2 bases and V by 0 bases; bases with no gene match: 3. Per the germline V gene, CDR1 is WNHNN and CDR2 is SYGVQD (reference sequence). This CDR3 is 16 amino acids long.

This chain links TRBV5-1 with TRBJ1-4; D may be TRBD1 (5 bases). The CDR3 totals 17 residues. The germline V gene has CDR1 SGHRS and CDR2 YFSETQ. V lost 4 bases and J 0 bases, leaving 16 bases between the germline ends. CDR3 protein: CASSQASGRATNEKLFF. The CDR3 nucleotides are TGCGCCAGCAGCCAGGCATCAGGGCGTGCAACTAATGAAAAACTGTTTTTT.